This passage covers 2 T cell receptor beta chains from one sample sequenced in a study of identical twins. TCRdb used MiXCR to reprocess the 5' RACE reads, holding one entry per CDR3 protein. The data show 500,000 or so distinct CDR3 sequences, roughly an eighth seen once. These data were also filed under a second study, of yellow fever vaccine responses in identical twins.

The sample was CD4+ T cells sorted from blood. The receptors were sampled from a woman between 18 and 29 years old in good health.

The J gene is TRBJ2-7, the V gene TRBV20-1; D gene ambiguous. The germline V and J ends were trimmed by 2 bases and 5 bases, with 7 bases remaining between them. Germline V gene sequence: CDR1 DFQATT, CDR2 SNEGSKA (reference sequence). The CDR3 length is 11 residues. CDR3 DNA: TGCAGTGCTAGATGGGTCCACGAGCAGTACTTC. This translates into CSARWVHEQYF.

This clonotype was counted between two and nine times. The chain carries TRBV15 and TRBJ1-2; unclear D gene. This CDR3 comprises 12 residues. Germline CDR1 reads LNHNV; CDR2 reads YYDKDF (reference sequence). Trimming took 5 bases from V and 8 from J, leaving 12 bases between them. CDR3 in DNA: TGTGCCACCAGCGAGGGTGGATTCGGCTACACCTTC. Translation gives CATSEGGFGYTF.